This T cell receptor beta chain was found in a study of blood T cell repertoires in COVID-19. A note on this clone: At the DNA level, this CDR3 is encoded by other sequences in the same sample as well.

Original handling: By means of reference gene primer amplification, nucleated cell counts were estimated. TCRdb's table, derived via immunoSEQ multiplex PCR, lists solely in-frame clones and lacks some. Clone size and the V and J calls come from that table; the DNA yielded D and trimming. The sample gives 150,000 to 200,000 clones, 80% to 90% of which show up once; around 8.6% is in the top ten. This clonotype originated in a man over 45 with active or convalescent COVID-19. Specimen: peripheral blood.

CDR3 DNA sequence: TGCGCCAGCAGCCAAGATAGAGGAGAAAAACTGTTTTTT. Translation: CASSQDRGEKLFF. The V and J genes are TRBV4-3 and TRBJ1-4; D gene unclear. Germline values: CDR1 LGHNA, CDR2 YSLEER. CDR3 size: 13 residues. Trimming pared 0 bases from V and 8 bases from J, leaving 7 bases between.